A single sample gave rise to the 15 T cell receptor beta chains below, sequenced in a study of blood T cells in healthy people across ages. Then a second PCR, running roughly 6 to 12 cycles, was carried out with a sample-barcoded 5' primer and a J-beta primer mix. Each CDR3 protein is one row after TCRdb ran MiXCR on the 5' RACE reads. Of some 730,000 distinct CDR3 sequences in the sample, roughly 20% were seen once. The sequenced material came from blood. These receptors were taken from a man in his 70s in good health.

Of note for this clonotype: One end of the junction varies from germline; a read error may be responsible. The chain is built from TRBV7-2 and TRBJ1-2; 7 positions match TRBD1. This CDR3 is built from 11 residues. The germline gives CDR1 SGHTA, CDR2 FQGNSA. The DNA of the CDR3 is TGTGCCAGCAGCTTAGGAAGACAGGGCCACTTC. Translation gives CASSLGRQGHF. Full variable domain (missing parts from reference TRBV7-2 and TRBJ1-2): GAGVSQSPSNKVTEKGKDVELRCDPISGHTALYWYRQSLGQGLEFLIYFQGNSAPDKSGLPSDRFSAERTGGSVSTLTIQRTQQEDSAVYLCASSLGRQGHFGSGTRLTVV.

This clonotype was picked up a small number of times. CDR3 in amino acids: CASTRSGQGPNYGYTF. In DNA, the CDR3 is TGTGCCAGCACTAGATCTGGACAGGGGCCGAACTATGGCTACACCTTC. J is TRBJ1-2 and V is TRBV6-2 or TRBV6-3, with TRBD1 identical over 9 bases. This CDR3 has 16 residues. The V and J ends lost 7 bases and 2 bases, in that order; junction bases with no gene match: 11. Germline V gene sequence: CDR1 MNHEY, CDR2 SVGEGT.

This clonotype turned up a few times. The chain combines TRBV6-6 with TRBJ2-7; tentatively, D is TRBD1 (6 bases). Trimming left V 10 bases short and J 3 bases short, with 13 bases between. The CDR3 has 12 amino acids. From germline, CDR1 is MNHNY and CDR2 SVGAGI (reference sequence). Written as DNA, the CDR3 is TGTGCCACCGGACAGAGAAGCTACGAGCAGTACGTC. Translated, it gives CATGQRSYEQYV.

This rearrangement joins TRBV3-1 to TRBJ2-1; TRBD2 matches at 15 bases. This CDR3 has 14 residues. Trimming took 11 bases from V and 7 from J; bases not matched to a gene: 6. CDR1 is LGHDT, CDR2 YNNKEL, per germline (reference sequence). The DNA of the CDR3 is TGTGCCTCAGGACTAGCGGGAGGGCCAAATGAGCAGTTCTTC. Translated: CASGLAGGPNEQFF.

The chain carries TRBV10-3 and TRBJ2-7, with a tentative D call TRBD1 (6 bases). Germline V gives CDR1 ENHRY, CDR2 SYGVKD. The CDR3 contains 13 residues. Trimming cost V 5 bases and J 5 bases, with 13 bases left between them. CDR3 region: CAISRDNGDEQYF. The CDR3 nucleotides are TGTGCCATCAGTCGGGACAATGGGGACGAGCAGTACTTC.

The J gene is TRBJ2-1, the V gene TRBV6-2 or TRBV6-3; the D is unclear. Germline V gene sequence: CDR1 MNHEY, CDR2 SVGEGT. This CDR3 contains 14 residues. The germline V and J ends were trimmed by 6 bases and 1 base, with 10 bases remaining between them. The CDR3 loop reads CASRNTGSYNEQFF. The CDR3 DNA is TGTGCCAGCAGAAACACCGGGTCCTACAATGAGCAGTTCTTC.

The rearrangement links TRBV12-3 or TRBV12-4 to TRBJ2-5; the match to TRBD2 covers 10 bases. The J call is in doubt because the DNA end fits TRBJ2-7 better. The CDR3 runs to 15 residues. DNA for the CDR3: TGTGCCAGCACTAGGACCGGGACTAGCGTAAACGAGCAGTACTTC. Protein product: CASTRTGTSVNEQYF.

The rearrangement uses TRBV19 and TRBJ2-3; D remains unclear. The germline V gene has CDR1 LNHDA and CDR2 SQIVND (reference sequence). The ends were cut back, 5 bases at V and 3 bases at J, with 12 bases in the middle. CDR3 length equals 14 residues. The CDR3 region is CASSPAMGTDTQYF. Here the CDR3 DNA reads TGTGCCAGTAGTCCGGCGATGGGGACAGATACGCAGTATTTT.

As for this clonotype: Because the CDR3 is missing its conserved closing phenylalanine or tryptophan, this is likely a read error. V usage is TRBV24-1 and J usage is TRBJ2-5; 9 nucleotides match TRBD1. CDR1 and CDR2 from the germline V gene are KGHDR and SFDVKD. The trim removed 4 bases at V and 5 bases at J, leaving 7 bases unmatched. This CDR3 contains 15 residues. CDR3 protein: CATSDPGQGVETQYY. The CDR3 DNA is TGTGCCACCAGTGACCCGGGACAGGGAGTGGAGACCCAGTACTAC.

This clonotype was seen a handful of times. This chain links TRBV6-5 with TRBJ2-1; 8 bases match TRBD2. The CDR3 is 16 amino acids. V gave up 4 bases and J gave up 6 bases; unmatched junction bases: 11. The germline CDR1 and CDR2 sequences are MNHEY and SVGAGI. Here the CDR3 DNA reads TGTGCCAGCAGTTCAAGCGGGACTAGTTGGACCAATGAGCAGTTCTTC. This encodes CASSSSGTSWTNEQFF.

As concerns this clonotype: Since no conserved phenylalanine or tryptophan closes the CDR3, a read error is the likely cause. This chain joins TRBV12-3 or TRBV12-4 and TRBJ1-5; D gene ambiguous. The V end lost 7 bases, the J end lost 7 bases, and 14 bases lay between the germline ends. The CDR3 is 13 residues long. The CDR3 bases are TGTGCCAGCACAAACCATTGGGAGCAGCCCCAGCATTCT. Its translation: CASTNHWEQPQHS.

This chain uses TRBV5-1 with TRBJ1-1; D might be TRBD1 (6 bases). The CDR3 loop spans 14 amino acids. V was cut by 3 bases and J by 2 bases, with 11 bases left in between. Germline lookup yields CDR1 SGHRS and CDR2 YFSETQ. CDR3 nucleotides: TGCGCCAGCAGCTCCCGGGACACCAACACTGAAGCTTTCTTT. Translation gives CASSSRDTNTEAFF.

This clonotype occurred many times. The rearrangement joins TRBV27 to TRBJ2-3; tentatively, D is TRBD1 (5 bases). Between the trimmed V and J ends, which lost 6 bases and 2 bases, there was a span of 18 bases. Germline V gene sequence: CDR1 MNHEY, CDR2 SMNVEV (reference sequence). The CDR3 totals 16 residues. The CDR3 protein is CASRNQGYWATDTQYF. In DNA form, the CDR3 reads TGTGCCAGCAGAAATCAGGGTTATTGGGCCACAGATACGCAGTATTTT.

This clonotype appeared many times. The chain carries TRBV14 and TRBJ2-7, with D tentatively TRBD1 or TRBD2 (5 bases each). The ends were cut back, 2 bases at V and 4 bases at J, with 12 bases in the middle. Germline V lookup: CDR1 SGHDN, CDR2 FVKESK. The CDR3 runs to 14 residues. As DNA, the CDR3 is TGTGCCAGCAGCCAACAGCTGGGACCTTACGAGCAGTACTTC. Its translation is CASSQQLGPYEQYF.

This clonotype was counted only a few times. J is TRBJ1-1 and V is TRBV29-1; D possibly corresponds to TRBD1 (6 bases). The CDR3 is 15 amino acids. V lost 2 bases and J lost 4, with 17 bases in between. Germline CDR1 SQVTM, CDR2 ANQGSEA. DNA of the CDR3: TGCAGCGTTGAACCTCCCAGGGGCCGGGGCACTGAAGCTTTCTTT. Its protein is CSVEPPRGRGTEAFF.